Listed here are 29 T cell receptor beta chains from one sample, sequenced in a study of shared clonotypes between healthy human individuals. Clones were sequenced by immunoSEQ multiplex PCR, and TCRdb holds only the in-frame ones, with some missing. The table has just over 2,000,000 clones, roughly 95% seen once; the top ten hold 0.1% to 0.15%. The source material was naive CD4+ T cells sorted from blood. The subset: CD45RA+ positively selected. The receptors shown here come from a man aged 18 to 29 in good health.

Remarks on this clone: This specimen includes other DNA sequences encoding the same CDR3. The V and J genes are TRBV7-9 and TRBJ1-5; 7 nucleotides match TRBD1. Germline V gene data show CDR1 as SEHNR and CDR2 as FQNEAQ (reference sequence). The CDR3 extends over 15 amino acids. Losses at the gene ends were 5 bases for V and 0 bases for J; bases not matched to a gene: 4. Here the CDR3 DNA reads TGTGCCAGCAGCCTAACAGGGGATAGCAATCAGCCCCAGCATTTT. It encodes CASSLTGDSNQPQHF.

The rearrangement joins TRBV5-1 to TRBJ2-7; D not resolved. Per germline, CDR1 SGHRS and CDR2 YFSETQ. The CDR3 has 15 residues. The V and J ends lost 1 base and 1 base respectively, with 12 bases between them. This CDR3 reads CASSLTIGRSYEQYF. CDR3 DNA: TGCGCCAGCAGCTTGACGATAGGGCGGTCCTACGAGCAGTACTTC.

This chain connects TRBV29-1 to TRBJ1-1; a weak D match, TRBD1 (6 bases). From germline, CDR1 is SQVTM and CDR2 ANQGSEA. Between the trimmed V and J ends, which lost 6 bases and 3 bases, there was a span of 14 bases. This CDR3 has 13 amino acids. CDR3: CSVSGDGYTEAFF. Here the CDR3 DNA reads TGCAGCGTCTCAGGGGACGGATACACTGAAGCTTTCTTT.

The V gene is TRBV9, the J gene TRBJ2-5; 7 bases match TRBD1. The V and J ends lost 3 bases and 3 bases, in that order; junction bases with no gene match: 8. From germline, CDR1 is SGDLS and CDR2 YYNGEE. CDR3 length: 15 residues. This CDR3 reads CASSATGTEKETQYF. As DNA, the CDR3 is TGTGCCAGCAGCGCAACCGGGACAGAGAAAGAGACCCAGTACTTC.

The genes are TRBV6-5 and TRBJ1-2; D unresolved. This CDR3 has 16 amino acids. The ends were cut back, 0 bases at V and 2 bases at J, with 13 bases in the middle. The V gene's germline CDR1 is MNHEY and CDR2 SVGAGI. CDR3 sequence: CASSYSVGPTNYGYTF. For the CDR3, the DNA is TGTGCCAGCAGTTACTCGGTAGGACCCACAAACTATGGCTACACCTTC.

This clone appeared a single time. This chain uses TRBV5-8 with TRBJ1-2; D gene ambiguous. The germline V and J ends were trimmed by 2 bases and 5 bases, with 4 bases remaining between them. This CDR3 has 11 amino acids. Germline CDR1 SGHTS, CDR2 YDEGEE. Here the CDR3 reads CASSLTYGYTF. The CDR3 nucleotides read TGTGCCAGCAGCTTAACGTATGGCTACACCTTC.

The chain joins TRBV2 to TRBJ1-2, with 7 bases lining up with TRBD1. CDR3 size: 11 residues. Germline values: CDR1 SNHLY, CDR2 FYNNEI. CDR3 amino acids: CALQGNYGYTF. The CDR3 DNA follows: TGTGCTCTACAGGGGAACTATGGCTACACCTTC.

This sequence joins TRBV12-5 and TRBJ1-6; the D gene is possibly TRBD1 (5 bases). Germline V gene lookup returns CDR1 LGHNT and CDR2 FRNRAP. V was cut by 0 bases and J by 2 bases, with 11 bases left in between. This CDR3 is built from 17 residues. The CDR3 reads CASGLVQTDPYNSPLHF. The CDR3 region has the DNA TGTGCTAGTGGTTTGGTACAGACAGATCCCTATAATTCACCCCTCCACTTT.

The chain recombines TRBV30 with TRBJ2-2; 7 nucleotides align to TRBD1. The CDR3 length is 15 residues. Germline V gives CDR1 GTSNPN, CDR2 SVGIG (reference sequence). V gave up 2 bases and J gave up 2 bases; unmatched junction bases: 5. CDR3 DNA: TGTGCCTGGAGTCACGGGACAGTTAACACCGGGGAGCTGTTTTTT. Translated: CAWSHGTVNTGELFF.

This sequence joins TRBV2 and TRBJ2-3; no clear D. The CDR3 is 13 amino acids. From germline, CDR1 is SNHLY and CDR2 FYNNEI. V was pared by 4 bases and J by 6 bases, with 11 bases between. The CDR3 region is CASSVGHGDTQYF. CDR3 nucleotide sequence: TGTGCCAGCAGTGTGGGCCACGGCGATACGCAGTATTTT.

Comments on this clone: Mismatch with germline at one junction end may stem from a read error. The gene calls are TRBV18 and TRBJ1-1, with 7 bases identical to TRBD1. Looked up from germline, CDR1 is KGHSH and CDR2 is LQKENI. This CDR3 is built from 12 residues. CDR3 amino acids: CASQTGNAEAFF. Written as DNA, the CDR3 is TGTGCCAGCCAGACAGGGAACGCTGAAGCTTTCTTT.

A single count supports this clone. Different DNA sequences within this sample yield the same CDR3. The genes are TRBV7-9 and TRBJ2-7, with 7 nucleotides matching TRBD2. Unmatched junction bases numbered 4, after V lost 3 bases and J lost 2 bases. This CDR3 contains 14 residues. Germline values: CDR1 SEHNR, CDR2 FQNEAQ (reference sequence). The CDR3 DNA sequence: TGTGCCAGCAGCTTGGCTAGCGGTACCTACGAGCAGTACTTC. This encodes CASSLASGTYEQYF.

CDR3 in amino acids: CASSAQGQGRETQYF. The DNA for the CDR3 is TGTGCCAGCAGCGCCCAGGGACAGGGAAGAGAGACCCAGTACTTC. The chain is built from TRBV9 and TRBJ2-5; 9 bases are a match to TRBD1. The ends lost 3 bases at V and 4 bases at J; junction bases unmatched: 7. Germline lookup yields CDR1 SGDLS and CDR2 YYNGEE. The CDR3 is 15 residues long.

The rearrangement links TRBV5-1 to TRBJ2-5, with D hard to call. Germline CDR1 and CDR2: SGHRS and YFSETQ. The CDR3 has 12 amino acids. The V end lost 0 bases, the J end lost 6 bases, and 6 bases lay between the germline ends. CDR3 loop: CASSLDLKTQYF. For the CDR3, the DNA is TGCGCCAGCAGCTTGGACTTAAAGACCCAGTACTTC.

The chain joins TRBV5-1 to TRBJ1-1; D call uncertain. The germline CDR1 and CDR2 sequences are SGHRS and YFSETQ. V shed 7 bases and J shed 1 base, with 14 bases lying between them. This CDR3 contains 14 residues. This CDR3 reads CASGQGAGNTEAFF. Here the CDR3 DNA reads TGCGCCAGCGGGCAAGGAGCAGGGAACACTGAAGCTTTCTTT.

The V call is TRBV2, the J call TRBJ1-1; D is possibly TRBD1 (6 bases). V shed 6 bases and J shed 5 bases, with 13 bases lying between them. Germline V gives CDR1 SNHLY, CDR2 FYNNEI. The CDR3 covers 13 residues. The CDR3 spells CASRREGGTEAFF. The CDR3 DNA reads TGTGCCAGCAGGAGGGAGGGGGGGACTGAAGCTTTCTTT.

The chain employs TRBV9 and TRBJ1-6, with a weak D call TRBD1 (6 bases). The CDR3 is 16 residues long. Between the trimmed V and J ends, which lost 3 bases and 4 bases, there was a span of 14 bases. Germline CDR1 SGDLS, CDR2 YYNGEE. Here the CDR3 DNA reads TGTGCCAGCAGCGATAAGGACAGCCAATATAATTCACCCCTCCACTTT. This encodes CASSDKDSQYNSPLHF.

The rearrangement uses TRBV9 and TRBJ1-2; a weak D match, TRBD1 (6 bases). Trimming took 4 bases from V and 4 from J, leaving 20 bases between them. Germline V gene sequence: CDR1 SGDLS, CDR2 YYNGEE. This CDR3 is 16 amino acids long. The CDR3 bases are TGTGCCAGCAGCACACAGAGCAGGGGTTCCGCCTATGGCTACACCTTC. Translated: CASSTQSRGSAYGYTF.

This chain links TRBV5-6 with TRBJ1-2; no definite D call. The CDR3 length is 11 residues. The germline V gene encodes CDR1 SGHDT and CDR2 YYEEEE. V was cut by 0 bases and J by 9 bases, with 6 bases left in between. DNA for the CDR3: TGTGCCAGCAGCTTGGAGTTTCGCTACACCTTC. Amino acids: CASSLEFRYTF.

This clone was seen only once. V usage is TRBV4-1 and J usage is TRBJ1-3, with 8 bases aligning to TRBD1. The length of the CDR3 is 15 residues. Germline assignment: CDR1 MGHRA and CDR2 YSYEKL. The V segment lost 1 base and the J segment 3 bases; nucleotides outside the gene matches: 2. CDR3 protein: CASSQGGQGGNTIYF. CDR3 nucleotides: TGCGCCAGCAGCCAAGGTGGACAGGGTGGAAACACCATATATTTT.

Remarks on this clone: Additional DNA sequences in this sample encode the identical CDR3. The chain links TRBV11-2 to TRBJ2-7; D gene uncertain. The CDR3 spans 13 residues. Deletions cut 0 bases from V and 4 bases from J, with 7 bases between. Germline CDR1 SGHAT, CDR2 FQNNGV. In nucleotides, the CDR3 is TGTGCCAGCAGCTTAGAAGGTTGGTACGAGCAGTACTTC. Translating gives CASSLEGWYEQYF.

The J gene is TRBJ1-1, the V gene TRBV30; D ambiguous. Germline V gene data show CDR1 as GTSNPN and CDR2 as SVGIG (reference sequence). The CDR3 length is 12 residues. Deletions cut 1 base from V and 3 bases from J, with 6 bases between. The CDR3 bases are TGTGCCTGGAGTGGGCGGTACACTGAAGCTTTCTTT. Its translation: CAWSGRYTEAFF.

The chain combines TRBV10-3 with TRBJ2-7; D might be TRBD1 (5 bases). The CDR3 runs to 12 residues. Germline CDR1 reads ENHRY; CDR2 reads SYGVKD. Trimming took 5 bases from V and 4 from J, leaving 9 bases between them. The CDR3 loop is CAISQQAYEQYF. CDR3 nucleotide sequence: TGTGCCATCAGTCAACAGGCGTACGAGCAGTACTTC.

The rearrangement joins TRBV5-1 to TRBJ2-1; 8 positions agree with TRBD1. CDR1 SGHRS and CDR2 YFSETQ come from the germline V gene. V dropped 4 bases and J dropped 7; count of bases not matched to a gene: 13. The CDR3 has 16 amino acids. This CDR3 is CASSPPRTGKFNEQFF. The CDR3 bases are TGCGCCAGCAGCCCCCCGAGGACAGGGAAATTTAATGAGCAGTTCTTC.

The V gene is TRBV13, the J gene TRBJ2-7, with TRBD1 identical over 7 bases. Looked up from germline, CDR1 is PRHDT and CDR2 is FYEKMQ (reference sequence). The CDR3 runs 14 residues. The junction had 3 bases not matched to a gene; V was cut back by 4 bases and J by 0 bases. CDR3 protein: CASSSDRTSYEQYF. The CDR3 bases are TGTGCCAGCAGCTCGGACAGGACCTCCTACGAGCAGTACTTC.

The chain uses TRBV7-2 and TRBJ2-7; 8 nucleotides agree with TRBD2. Per the germline V gene, CDR1 is SGHTA and CDR2 is FQGNSA. The V and J ends lost 1 base and 4 bases, in that order; junction bases with no gene match: 9. The CDR3 extends over 16 amino acids. The CDR3 protein is CASSLVAGGGGYEQYF. The DNA for the CDR3 is TGTGCCAGCAGCTTAGTGGCGGGAGGAGGAGGGTACGAGCAGTACTTC. The whole variable domain, filled in from reference TRBV7-2 and TRBJ2-7, reads GAGVSQSPSNKVTEKGKDVELRCDPISGHTALYWYRQSLGQGLEFLIYFQGNSAPDKSGLPSDRFSAERTGGSVSTLTIQRTQQEDSAVYLCASSLVAGGGGYEQYFGPGTRLTVT.

The chain has TRBV5-1 and TRBJ2-7; 7 positions match TRBD1. The V gene end was trimmed by 5 bases and the J gene end by 3 bases; junction bases not matched to a gene: 8. The CDR3 spans 14 residues. Germline V gene sequence: CDR1 SGHRS, CDR2 YFSETQ. Here the CDR3 reads CASSPGGRNYEQYF. The CDR3 DNA sequence: TGCGCCAGCAGTCCAGGGGGTAGGAACTACGAGCAGTACTTC.

This clone has only one observation. This chain links TRBV5-1 with TRBJ2-3; 7 bases are a match to TRBD1. Germline V CDR1 and CDR2: SGHRS, YFSETQ. V lost 0 bases and J lost 3; bases outside the gene matches: 13. The CDR3 totals 18 residues. The CDR3 region has the DNA TGCGCCAGCAGCTTGGGGCCCCGTAAAGGGGGCCAGACAGATACGCAGTATTTT. Residues: CASSLGPRKGGQTDTQYF.

The chain uses TRBV6-1 and TRBJ1-2, with no clear D. Germline V gene lookup returns CDR1 MNHNS and CDR2 SASEGT. The CDR3 has 11 amino acids. V was trimmed by 3 bases and J by 8 bases, leaving 7 bases between them. CDR3 bases: TGTGCCAGCAGTGATCCCCTAGGCTACACCTTC. Protein product: CASSDPLGYTF.